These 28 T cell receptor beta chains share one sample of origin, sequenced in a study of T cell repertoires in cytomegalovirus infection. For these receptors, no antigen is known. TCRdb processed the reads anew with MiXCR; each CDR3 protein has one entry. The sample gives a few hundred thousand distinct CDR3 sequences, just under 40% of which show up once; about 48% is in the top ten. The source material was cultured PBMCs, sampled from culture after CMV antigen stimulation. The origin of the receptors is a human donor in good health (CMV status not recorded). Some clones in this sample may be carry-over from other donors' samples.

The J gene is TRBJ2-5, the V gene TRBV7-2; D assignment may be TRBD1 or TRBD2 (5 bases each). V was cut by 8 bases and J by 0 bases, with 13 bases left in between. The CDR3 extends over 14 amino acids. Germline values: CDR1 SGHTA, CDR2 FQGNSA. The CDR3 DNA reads TGTGCCAGCGCCCGGGGCGGCCACCAAGAGACCCAGTACTTC. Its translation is CASARGGHQETQYF.

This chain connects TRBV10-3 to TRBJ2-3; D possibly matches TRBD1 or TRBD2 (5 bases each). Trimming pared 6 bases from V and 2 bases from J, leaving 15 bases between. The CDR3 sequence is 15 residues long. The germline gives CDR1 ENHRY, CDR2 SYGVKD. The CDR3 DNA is TGTGCCATCAGGACGGGGACGAAGGACACAGATACGCAGTATTTT. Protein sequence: CAIRTGTKDTDTQYF.

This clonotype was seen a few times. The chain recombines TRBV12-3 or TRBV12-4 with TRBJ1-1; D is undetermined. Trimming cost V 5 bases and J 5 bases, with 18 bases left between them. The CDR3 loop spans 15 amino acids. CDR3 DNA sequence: TGTGCCAGCAGTACCCCCGGGCCACGGGAAACTGAAGCTTTCTTT. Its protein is CASSTPGPRETEAFF.

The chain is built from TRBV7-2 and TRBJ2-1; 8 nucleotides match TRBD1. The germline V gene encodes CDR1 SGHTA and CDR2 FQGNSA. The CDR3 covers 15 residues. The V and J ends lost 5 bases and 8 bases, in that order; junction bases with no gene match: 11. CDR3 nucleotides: TGTGCCAGCAGCCCCGGACAGGGAGGATTCCATGAGCAGTTCTTC. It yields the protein CASSPGQGGFHEQFF.

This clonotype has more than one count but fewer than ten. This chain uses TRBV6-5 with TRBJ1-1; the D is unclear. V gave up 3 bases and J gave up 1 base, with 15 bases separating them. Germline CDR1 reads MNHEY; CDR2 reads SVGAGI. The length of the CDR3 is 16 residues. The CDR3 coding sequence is TGTGCCAGCAGTTATCGGCCGCCGGGTCAGAACACTGAAGCTTTCTTT. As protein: CASSYRPPGQNTEAFF.

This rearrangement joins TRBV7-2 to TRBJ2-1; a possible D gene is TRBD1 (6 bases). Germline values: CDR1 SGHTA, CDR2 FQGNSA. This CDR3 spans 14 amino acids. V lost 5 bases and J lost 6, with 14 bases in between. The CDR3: CASSPRQDPNEQFF. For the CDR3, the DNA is TGTGCCAGCAGCCCCCGACAGGATCCCAATGAGCAGTTCTTC.

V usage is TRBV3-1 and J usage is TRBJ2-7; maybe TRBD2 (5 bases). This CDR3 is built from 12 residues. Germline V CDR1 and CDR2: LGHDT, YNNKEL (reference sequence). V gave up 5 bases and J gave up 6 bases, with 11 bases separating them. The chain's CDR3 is CASSTRAGEQYF. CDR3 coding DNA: TGTGCCAGCAGCACGCGGGCTGGCGAGCAGTACTTC.

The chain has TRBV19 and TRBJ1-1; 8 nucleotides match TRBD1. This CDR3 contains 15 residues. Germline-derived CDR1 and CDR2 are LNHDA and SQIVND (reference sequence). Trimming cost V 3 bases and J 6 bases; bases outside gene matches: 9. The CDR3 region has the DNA TGTGCCAGTAGTATCGTCCTGGACAGGGAGTCTGAAGCTTTCTTT. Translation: CASSIVLDRESEAFF.

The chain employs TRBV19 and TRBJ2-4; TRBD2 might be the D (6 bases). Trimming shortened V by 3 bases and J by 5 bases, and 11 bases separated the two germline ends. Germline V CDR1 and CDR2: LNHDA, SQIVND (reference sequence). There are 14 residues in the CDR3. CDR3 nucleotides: TGTGCCAGTAGTATGGGAGGAGCGGAAAACATTCAGTACTTC. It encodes CASSMGGAENIQYF. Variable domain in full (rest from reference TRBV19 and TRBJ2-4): DGGITQSPKYLFRKEGQNVTLSCEQNLNHDAMYWYRQDPGQGLRLIYYSQIVNDFQKGDIAEGYSVSREKKESFPLTVTSAQKNPTAFYLCASSMGGAENIQYFGAGTRLSVL.

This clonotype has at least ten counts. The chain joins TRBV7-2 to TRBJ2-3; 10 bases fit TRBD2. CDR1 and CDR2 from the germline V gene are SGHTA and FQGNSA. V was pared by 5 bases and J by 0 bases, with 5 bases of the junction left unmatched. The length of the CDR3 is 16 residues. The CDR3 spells CASSPKAGGSTDTQYF. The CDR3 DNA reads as TGTGCCAGCAGCCCAAAAGCGGGAGGGAGCACAGATACGCAGTATTTT.

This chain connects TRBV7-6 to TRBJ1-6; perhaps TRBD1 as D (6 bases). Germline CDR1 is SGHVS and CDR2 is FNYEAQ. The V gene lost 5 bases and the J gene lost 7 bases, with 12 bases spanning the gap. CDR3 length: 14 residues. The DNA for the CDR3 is TGTGCCAGCAGCACCAGGGGAATCAATTCACCCCTCCACTTT. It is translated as CASSTRGINSPLHF.

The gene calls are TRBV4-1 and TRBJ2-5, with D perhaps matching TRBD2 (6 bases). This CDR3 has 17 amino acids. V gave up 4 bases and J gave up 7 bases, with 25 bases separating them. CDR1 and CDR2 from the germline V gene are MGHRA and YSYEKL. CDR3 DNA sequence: TGCGCCAGCAGCCCCTCACCCCCTAGCGTCCCAACGGGGACCCAGTACTTC. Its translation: CASSPSPPSVPTGTQYF.

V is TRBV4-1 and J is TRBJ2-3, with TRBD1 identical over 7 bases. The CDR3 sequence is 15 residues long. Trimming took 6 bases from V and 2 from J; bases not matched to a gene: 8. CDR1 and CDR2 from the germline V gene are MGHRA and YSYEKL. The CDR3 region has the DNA TGCGCCAGCAGGAGGGGTAGGGGGCTCACAGATACGCAGTATTTT. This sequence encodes CASRRGRGLTDTQYF.

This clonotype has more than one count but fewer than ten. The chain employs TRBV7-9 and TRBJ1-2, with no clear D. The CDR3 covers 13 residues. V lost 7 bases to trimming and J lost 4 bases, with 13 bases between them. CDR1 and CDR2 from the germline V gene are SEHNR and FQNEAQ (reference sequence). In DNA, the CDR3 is TGTGCCAGCACGAGAGGATTTGGCTATGGCTACACCTTC. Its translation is CASTRGFGYGYTF.

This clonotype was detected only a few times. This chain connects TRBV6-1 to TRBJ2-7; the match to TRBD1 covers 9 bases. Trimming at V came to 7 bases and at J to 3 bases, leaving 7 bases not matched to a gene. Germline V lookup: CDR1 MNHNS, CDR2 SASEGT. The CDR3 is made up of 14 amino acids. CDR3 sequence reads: CASTRDRAHYEQYF. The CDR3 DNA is TGTGCCAGCACAAGGGACAGGGCTCACTACGAGCAGTACTTC.

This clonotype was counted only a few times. The chain's CDR3 is CATRSASGRERTYNEQFF. The DNA for the CDR3 is TGTGCCACCCGGAGTGCTAGCGGGAGGGAGAGGACTTACAATGAGCAGTTCTTC. This chain connects TRBV10-3 to TRBJ2-1; 12 bases are shared with TRBD2. Germline V gene sequence: CDR1 ENHRY, CDR2 SYGVKD. J was trimmed by 4 bases and V by 10 bases; bases with no gene match: 17. CDR3 length: 18 residues.

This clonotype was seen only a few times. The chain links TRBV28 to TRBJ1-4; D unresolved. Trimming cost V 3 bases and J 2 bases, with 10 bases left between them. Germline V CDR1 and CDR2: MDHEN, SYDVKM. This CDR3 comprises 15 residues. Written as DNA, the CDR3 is TGTGCCAGCAGTTTTGGCGGGAGGACTAATGAAAAACTGTTTTTT. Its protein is CASSFGGRTNEKLFF.

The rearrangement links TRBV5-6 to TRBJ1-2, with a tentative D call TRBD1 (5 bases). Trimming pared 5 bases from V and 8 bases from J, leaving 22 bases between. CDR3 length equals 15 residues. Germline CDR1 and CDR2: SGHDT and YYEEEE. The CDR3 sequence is CASRLGGGTFLGYTF. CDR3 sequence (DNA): TGTGCCAGCAGACTCGGCGGGGGAACCTTTCTCGGCTACACCTTC. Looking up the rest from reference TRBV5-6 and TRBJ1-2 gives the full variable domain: DAGVTQSPTHLIKTRGQQVTLRCSPKSGHDTVSWYQQALGQGPQFIFQYYEEEERQRGNFPDRFSGHQFPNYSSELNVNALLLGDSALYLCASRLGGGTFLGYTFGSGTRLTVV.

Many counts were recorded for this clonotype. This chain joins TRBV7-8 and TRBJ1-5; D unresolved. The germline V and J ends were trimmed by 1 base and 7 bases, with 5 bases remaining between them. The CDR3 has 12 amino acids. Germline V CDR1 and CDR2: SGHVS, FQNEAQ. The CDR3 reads CASSLGRQPQHF. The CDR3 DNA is TGTGCCAGCAGCTTAGGACGCCAGCCCCAGCATTTT.

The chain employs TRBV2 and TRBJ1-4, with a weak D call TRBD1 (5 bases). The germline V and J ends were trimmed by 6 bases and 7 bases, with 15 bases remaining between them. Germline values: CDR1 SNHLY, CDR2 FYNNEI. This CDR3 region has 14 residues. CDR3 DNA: TGTGCCAGCAGGAGAGGGGTAGTTGGTGAAAAACTGTTTTTT. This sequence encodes CASRRGVVGEKLFF.

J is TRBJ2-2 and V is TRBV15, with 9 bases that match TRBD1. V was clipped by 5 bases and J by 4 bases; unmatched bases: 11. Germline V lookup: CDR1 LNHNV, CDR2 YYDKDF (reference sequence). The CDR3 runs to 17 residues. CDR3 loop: CATSSDSGTGFTGELFF. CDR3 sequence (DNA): TGTGCCACCAGCTCCGATTCCGGGACAGGGTTCACCGGGGAGCTGTTTTTT.

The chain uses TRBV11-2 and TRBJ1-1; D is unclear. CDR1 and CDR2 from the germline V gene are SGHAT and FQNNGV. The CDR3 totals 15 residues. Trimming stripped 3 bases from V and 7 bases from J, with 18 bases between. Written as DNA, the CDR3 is TGTGCCAGCAGCTTCGGGAGAGCGGATGCGGGTGAAGCTTTCTTT. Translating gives CASSFGRADAGEAFF.

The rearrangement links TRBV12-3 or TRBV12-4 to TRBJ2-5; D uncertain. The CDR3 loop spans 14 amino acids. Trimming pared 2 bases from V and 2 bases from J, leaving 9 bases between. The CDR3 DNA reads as TGTGCCAGCAGTTTAATCAGGAATCAAGAGACCCAGTACTTC. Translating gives CASSLIRNQETQYF.

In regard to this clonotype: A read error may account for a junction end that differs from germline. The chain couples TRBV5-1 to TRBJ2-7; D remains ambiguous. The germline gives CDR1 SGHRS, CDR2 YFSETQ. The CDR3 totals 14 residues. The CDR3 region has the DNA TGTGCCAGCAGCTTAGTCGGCGGAACCTACGAGCAGTACTTC. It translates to CASSLVGGTYEQYF. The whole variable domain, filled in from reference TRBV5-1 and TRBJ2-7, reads KAGVTQTPRYLIKTRGQQVTLSCSPISGHRSVSWYQQTPGQGLQFLFEYFSETQRNKGNFPGRFSGRQFSNSRSEMNVSTLELGDSALYLCASSLVGGTYEQYFGPGTRLTVT.

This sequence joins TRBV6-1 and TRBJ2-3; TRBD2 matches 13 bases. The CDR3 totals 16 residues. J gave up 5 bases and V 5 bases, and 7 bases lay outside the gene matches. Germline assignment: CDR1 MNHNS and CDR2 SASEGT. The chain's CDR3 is CASSPLAGGPVDTQYF. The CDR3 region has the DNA TGTGCCAGCAGTCCACTAGCGGGAGGGCCGGTAGATACGCAGTATTTT.

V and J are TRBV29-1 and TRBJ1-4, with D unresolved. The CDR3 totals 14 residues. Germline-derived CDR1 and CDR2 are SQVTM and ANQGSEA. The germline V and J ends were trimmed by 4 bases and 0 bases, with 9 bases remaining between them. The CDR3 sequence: CSVVGYATNEKLFF. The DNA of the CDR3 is TGCAGCGTTGTCGGGTATGCAACTAATGAAAAACTGTTTTTT.

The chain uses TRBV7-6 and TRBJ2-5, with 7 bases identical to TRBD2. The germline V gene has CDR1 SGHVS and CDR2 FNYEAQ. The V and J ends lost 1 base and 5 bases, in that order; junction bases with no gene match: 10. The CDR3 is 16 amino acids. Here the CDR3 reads CASSLGEGRALETQYF. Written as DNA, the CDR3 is TGTGCCAGCAGCTTAGGGGAAGGGAGGGCCTTGGAGACCCAGTACTTC. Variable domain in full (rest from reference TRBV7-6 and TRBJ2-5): GAGVSQSPRYKVTKRGQDVALRCDPISGHVSLYWYRQALGQGPEFLTYFNYEAQQDKSGLPNDRFSAERPEGSISTLTIQRTEQRDSAMYRCASSLGEGRALETQYFGPGTRLLVL.

The CDR3 sequence: CASSLSSAGPNYGYTF. The CDR3, as DNA: TGTGCCAGCAGCTTAAGTTCCGCAGGGCCTAACTATGGCTACACCTTC. The rearrangement links TRBV7-2 to TRBJ1-2; TRBD1 is a possible D gene (5 bases). V dropped 2 bases and J dropped 0 bases, with 13 bases sitting between them. The CDR3 is made up of 16 amino acids. The V gene's germline CDR1 is SGHTA and CDR2 FQGNSA. The variable domain in full, with the rest retrieved from reference TRBV7-2 and TRBJ1-2, is GAGVSQSPSNKVTEKGKDVELRCDPISGHTALYWYRQSLGQGLEFLIYFQGNSAPDKSGLPSDRFSAERTGGSVSTLTIQRTQQEDSAVYLCASSLSSAGPNYGYTFGSGTRLTVV.